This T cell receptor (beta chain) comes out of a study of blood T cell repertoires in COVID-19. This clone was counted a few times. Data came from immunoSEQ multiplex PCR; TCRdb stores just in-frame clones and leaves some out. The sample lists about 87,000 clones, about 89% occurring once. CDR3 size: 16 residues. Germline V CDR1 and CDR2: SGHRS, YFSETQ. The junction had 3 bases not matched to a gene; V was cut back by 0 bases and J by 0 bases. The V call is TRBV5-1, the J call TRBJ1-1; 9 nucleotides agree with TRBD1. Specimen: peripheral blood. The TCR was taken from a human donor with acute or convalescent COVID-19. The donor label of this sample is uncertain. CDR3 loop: CASSLAGQGMNTEAFF. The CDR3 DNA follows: TGCGCCAGCAGCTTGGCGGGACAGGGCATGAACACTGAAGCTTTCTTT.